This T cell receptor beta chain is drawn from a study of cytotoxic CD8 clonotypes in ibrutinib-treated CLL. Points from the study as a whole: Baseline clonality, above age-matched healthy donor levels, tracked circulating CD8+ T-cell counts. Clonality increased at ibrutinib response and stayed stable in sustained remission. At progression, however, it fell back toward baseline. Private clonotypes, not public ones, expanded at ibrutinib response.

V gave up 6 bases and J gave up 4 bases; unmatched junction bases: 11. The CDR3 runs to 15 residues. CDR1 is MDHEN, CDR2 SYDVKM, per germline. Concerning this clone itself: What it binds is unknown.

Produced via immunoSEQ multiplex PCR; TCRdb's table is partial and in-frame only. The profile shows under 200,000 clones, approximately 80% of them singletons. The material sequenced was PBMCs, taken after 24 months of ibrutinib treatment. The clonotype was recovered from a human donor with chronic lymphocytic leukemia. The rearrangement uses TRBV28 and TRBJ2-7, with TRBD1 matching 8 bases. In DNA, the CDR3 is TGTGCCAGCAGCCCTGGACAGGGACCTCAATACGAGCAGTACTTC. This translates into CASSPGQGPQYEQYF.